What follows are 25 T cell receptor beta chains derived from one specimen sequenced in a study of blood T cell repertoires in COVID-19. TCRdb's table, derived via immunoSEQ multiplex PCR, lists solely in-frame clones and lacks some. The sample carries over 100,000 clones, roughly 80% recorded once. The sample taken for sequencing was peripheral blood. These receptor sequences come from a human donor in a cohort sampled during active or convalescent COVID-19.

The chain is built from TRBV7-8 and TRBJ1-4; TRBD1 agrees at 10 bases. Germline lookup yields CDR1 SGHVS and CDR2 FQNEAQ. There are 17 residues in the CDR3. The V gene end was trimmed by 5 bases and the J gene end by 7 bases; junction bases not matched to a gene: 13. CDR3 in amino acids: CASSVRDRGRFGEKLFF. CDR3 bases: TGTGCCAGCAGCGTCCGGGACAGGGGTCGTTTCGGTGAAAAACTGTTTTTT.

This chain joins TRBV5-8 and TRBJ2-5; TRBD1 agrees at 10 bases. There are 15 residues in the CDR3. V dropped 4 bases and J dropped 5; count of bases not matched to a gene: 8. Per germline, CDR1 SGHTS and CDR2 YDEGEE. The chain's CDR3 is CASSTGTGDRETQYF. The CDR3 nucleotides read TGTGCCAGCAGCACCGGGACAGGGGATAGGGAGACCCAGTACTTC.

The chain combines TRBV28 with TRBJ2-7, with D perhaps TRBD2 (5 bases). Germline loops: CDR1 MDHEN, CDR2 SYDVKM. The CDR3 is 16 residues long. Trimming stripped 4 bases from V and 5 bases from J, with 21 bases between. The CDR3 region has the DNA TGTGCCAGCAGTTCTCCTCCGACTAATACCCCCAACGAGCAGTACTTC. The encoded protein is CASSSPPTNTPNEQYF.

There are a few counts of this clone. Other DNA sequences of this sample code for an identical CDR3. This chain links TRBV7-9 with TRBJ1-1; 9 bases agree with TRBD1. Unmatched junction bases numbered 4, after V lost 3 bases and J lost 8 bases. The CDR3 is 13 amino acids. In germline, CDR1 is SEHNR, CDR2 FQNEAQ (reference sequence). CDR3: CASSLGQGTEAFF. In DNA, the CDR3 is TGTGCCAGCAGCTTGGGACAGGGTACCGAAGCTTTCTTT.

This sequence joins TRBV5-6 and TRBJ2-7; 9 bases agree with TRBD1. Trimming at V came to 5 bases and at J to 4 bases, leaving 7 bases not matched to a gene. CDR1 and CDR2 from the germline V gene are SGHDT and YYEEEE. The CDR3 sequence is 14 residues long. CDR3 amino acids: CASSSDRGPYEQYF. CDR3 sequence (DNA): TGTGCCAGCAGTTCGGACAGGGGTCCTTACGAGCAGTACTTC. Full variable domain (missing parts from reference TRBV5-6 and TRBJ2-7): DAGVTQSPTHLIKTRGQQVTLRCSPKSGHDTVSWYQQALGQGPQFIFQYYEEEERQRGNFPDRFSGHQFPNYSSELNVNALLLGDSALYLCASSSDRGPYEQYFGPGTRLTVT.

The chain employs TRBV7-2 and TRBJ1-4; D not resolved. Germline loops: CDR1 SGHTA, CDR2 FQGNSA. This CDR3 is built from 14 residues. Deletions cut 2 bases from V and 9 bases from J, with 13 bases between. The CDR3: CASSLSSVDKKLFF. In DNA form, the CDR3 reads TGTGCCAGCAGCTTATCCTCGGTTGACAAAAAACTGTTTTTT.

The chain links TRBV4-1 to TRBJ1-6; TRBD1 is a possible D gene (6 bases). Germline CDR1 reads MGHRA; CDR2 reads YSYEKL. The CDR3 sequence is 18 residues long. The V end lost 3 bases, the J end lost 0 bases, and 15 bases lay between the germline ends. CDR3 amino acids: CASSQVVRGLSYNSPLHF. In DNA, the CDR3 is TGCGCCAGCAGCCAGGTCGTCAGGGGTCTCTCCTATAATTCACCCCTCCACTTT.

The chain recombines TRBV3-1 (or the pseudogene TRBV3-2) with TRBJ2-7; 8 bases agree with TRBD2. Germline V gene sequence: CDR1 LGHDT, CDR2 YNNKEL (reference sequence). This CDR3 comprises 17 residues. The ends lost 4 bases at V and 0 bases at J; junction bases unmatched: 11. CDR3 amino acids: CASSPMWSGGNSYEQYF. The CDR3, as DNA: TGTGCCAGCAGCCCGATGTGGTCGGGGGGGAACTCCTACGAGCAGTACTTC.

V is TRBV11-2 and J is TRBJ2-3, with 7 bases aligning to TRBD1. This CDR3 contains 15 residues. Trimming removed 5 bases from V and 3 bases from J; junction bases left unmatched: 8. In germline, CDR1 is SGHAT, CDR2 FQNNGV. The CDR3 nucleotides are TGTGCCAGCAGCCGGACAGGTGGGAGAACAGATACGCAGTATTTT. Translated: CASSRTGGRTDTQYF.

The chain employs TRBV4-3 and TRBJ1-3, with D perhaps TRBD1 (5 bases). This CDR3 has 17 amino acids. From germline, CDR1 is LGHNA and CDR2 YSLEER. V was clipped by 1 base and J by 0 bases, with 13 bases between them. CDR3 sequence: CASSQVRGAISGNTIYF. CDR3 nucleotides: TGCGCCAGCAGCCAAGTTAGGGGCGCGATCTCTGGAAACACCATATATTTT.

The CDR3 reads CASSFYTGVGLFTPDTQYF. DNA of the CDR3: TGTGCCAGCAGCTTTTACACGGGGGTAGGGCTTTTTACCCCAGATACGCAGTATTTT. This chain connects TRBV5-6 to TRBJ2-3; D perhaps matches TRBD2 (6 bases). Trimming left V 2 bases short and J 4 bases short, with 26 bases between. This CDR3 is built from 19 residues. Germline lookup yields CDR1 SGHDT and CDR2 YYEEEE.

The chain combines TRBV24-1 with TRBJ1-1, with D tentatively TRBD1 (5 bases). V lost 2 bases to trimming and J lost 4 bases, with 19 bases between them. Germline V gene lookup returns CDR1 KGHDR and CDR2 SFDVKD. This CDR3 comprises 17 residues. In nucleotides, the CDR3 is TGTGCCACCAGTGATTCCCGGGACTCGGGACGCGGCACTGAAGCTTTCTTT. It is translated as CATSDSRDSGRGTEAFF.

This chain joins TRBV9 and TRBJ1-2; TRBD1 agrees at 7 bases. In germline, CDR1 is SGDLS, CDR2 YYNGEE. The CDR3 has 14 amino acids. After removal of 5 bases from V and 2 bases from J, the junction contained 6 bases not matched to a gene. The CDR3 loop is CASSIGQDNYGYTF. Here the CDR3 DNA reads TGTGCCAGCAGTATAGGACAGGACAACTATGGCTACACCTTC. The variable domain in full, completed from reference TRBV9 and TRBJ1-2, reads DSGVTQTPKHLITATGQRVTLRCSPRSGDLSVYWYQQSLDQGLQFLIQYYNGEERAKGNILERFSAQQFPDLHSELNLSSLELGDSALYFCASSIGQDNYGYTFGSGTRLTVV.

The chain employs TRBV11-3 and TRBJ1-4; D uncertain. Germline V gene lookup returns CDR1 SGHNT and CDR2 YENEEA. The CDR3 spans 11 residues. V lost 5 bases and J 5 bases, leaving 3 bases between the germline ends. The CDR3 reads CASSPNEKLFF. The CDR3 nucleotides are TGTGCCAGCAGCCCGAATGAAAAACTGTTTTTT.

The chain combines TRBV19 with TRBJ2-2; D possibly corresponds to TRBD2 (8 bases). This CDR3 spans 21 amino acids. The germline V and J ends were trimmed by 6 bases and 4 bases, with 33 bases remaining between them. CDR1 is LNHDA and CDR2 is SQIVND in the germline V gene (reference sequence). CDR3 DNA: TGTGCCAGTAGAGCCAACAGGGGAGGATTCGGTACCGCGGGGGGCACCGGGGAGCTGTTTTTT. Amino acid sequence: CASRANRGGFGTAGGTGELFF.

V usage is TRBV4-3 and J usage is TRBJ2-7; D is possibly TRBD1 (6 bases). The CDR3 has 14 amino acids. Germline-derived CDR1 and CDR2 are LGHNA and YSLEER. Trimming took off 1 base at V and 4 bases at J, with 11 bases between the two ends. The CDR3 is CASSQAQGRYEQYF. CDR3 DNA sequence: TGCGCCAGCAGCCAAGCTCAGGGGCGGTACGAGCAGTACTTC.

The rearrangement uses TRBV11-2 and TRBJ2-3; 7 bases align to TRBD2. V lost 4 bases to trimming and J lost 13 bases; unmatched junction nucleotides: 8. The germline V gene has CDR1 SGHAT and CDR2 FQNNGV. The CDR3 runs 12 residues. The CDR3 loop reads CASSSTSAKEYF. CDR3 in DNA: TGTGCCAGCAGCTCTACTAGCGCCAAAGAGTATTTT.

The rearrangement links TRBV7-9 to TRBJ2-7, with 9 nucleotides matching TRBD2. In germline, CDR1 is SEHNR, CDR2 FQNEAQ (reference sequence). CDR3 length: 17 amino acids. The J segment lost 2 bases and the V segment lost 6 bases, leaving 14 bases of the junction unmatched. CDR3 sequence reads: CASSRYTTGTSPYEQYF. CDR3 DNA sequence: TGTGCCAGCAGTCGCTATACTACCGGGACTAGCCCCTACGAGCAGTACTTC.

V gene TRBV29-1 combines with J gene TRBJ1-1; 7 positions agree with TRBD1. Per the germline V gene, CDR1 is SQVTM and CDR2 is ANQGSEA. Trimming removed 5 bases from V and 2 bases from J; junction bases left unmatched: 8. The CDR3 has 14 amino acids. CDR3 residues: CSVQIQGTNTEAFF. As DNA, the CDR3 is TGCAGCGTTCAAATACAGGGGACCAACACTGAAGCTTTCTTT.

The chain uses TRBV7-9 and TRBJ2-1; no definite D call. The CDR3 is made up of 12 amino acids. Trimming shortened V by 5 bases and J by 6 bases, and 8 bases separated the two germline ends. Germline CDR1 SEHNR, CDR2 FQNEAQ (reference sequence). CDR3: CASSPYSNEQFF. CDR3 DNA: TGTGCCAGCAGCCCCTACAGCAATGAGCAGTTCTTC.

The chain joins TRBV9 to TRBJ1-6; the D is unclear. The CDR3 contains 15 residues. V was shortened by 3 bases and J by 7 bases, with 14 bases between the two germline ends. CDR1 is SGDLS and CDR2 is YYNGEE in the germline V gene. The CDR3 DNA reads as TGTGCCAGCAGCGCCGGCCCCGGAGCCAATTCACCCCTCCACTTT. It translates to CASSAGPGANSPLHF.

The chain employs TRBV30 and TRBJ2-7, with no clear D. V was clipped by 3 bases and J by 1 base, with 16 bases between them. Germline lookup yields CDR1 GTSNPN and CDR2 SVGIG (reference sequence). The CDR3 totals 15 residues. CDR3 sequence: CAWRLAGFNSYEQYF. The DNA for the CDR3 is TGTGCCTGGAGGCTCGCAGGCTTTAATTCCTACGAGCAGTACTTC. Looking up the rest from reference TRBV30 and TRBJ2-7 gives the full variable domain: SQTIHQWPATLVQPVGSPLSLECTVEGTSNPNLYWYRQAAGRGLQLLFYSVGIGQISSEVPQNLSASRPQDRQFILSSKKLLLSDSGFYLCAWRLAGFNSYEQYFGPGTRLTVT.

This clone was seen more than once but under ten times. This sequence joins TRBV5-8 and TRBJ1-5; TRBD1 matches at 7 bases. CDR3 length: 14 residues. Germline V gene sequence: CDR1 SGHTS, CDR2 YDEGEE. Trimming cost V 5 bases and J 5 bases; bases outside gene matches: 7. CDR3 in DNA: TGTGCCAGCAGGAGGAGAGGGGGCGATCAGCCCCAGCATTTT. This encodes CASRRRGGDQPQHF.

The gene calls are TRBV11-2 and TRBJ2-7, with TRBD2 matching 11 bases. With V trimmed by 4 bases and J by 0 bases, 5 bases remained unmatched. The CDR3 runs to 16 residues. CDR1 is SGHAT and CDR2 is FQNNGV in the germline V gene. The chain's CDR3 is CASSSAGTSGSYEQYF. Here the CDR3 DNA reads TGTGCCAGCAGCTCAGCCGGGACTAGCGGCTCCTACGAGCAGTACTTC.

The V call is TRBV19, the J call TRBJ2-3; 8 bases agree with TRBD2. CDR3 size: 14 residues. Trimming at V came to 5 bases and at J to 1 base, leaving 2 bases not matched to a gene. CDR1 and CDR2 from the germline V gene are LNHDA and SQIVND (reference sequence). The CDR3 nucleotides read TGTGCCAGTAGTCGGCGGGAGGGCACAGATACGCAGTATTTT. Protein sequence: CASSRREGTDTQYF.